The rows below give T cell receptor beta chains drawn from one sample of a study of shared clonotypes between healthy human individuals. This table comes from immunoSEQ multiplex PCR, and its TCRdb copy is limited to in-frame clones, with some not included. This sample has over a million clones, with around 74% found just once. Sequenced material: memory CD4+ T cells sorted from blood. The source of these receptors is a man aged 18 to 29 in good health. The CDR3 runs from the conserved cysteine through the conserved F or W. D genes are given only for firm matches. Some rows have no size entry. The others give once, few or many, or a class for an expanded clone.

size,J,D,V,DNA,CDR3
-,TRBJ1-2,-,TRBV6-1,TGTGCCAGCAGTCTAGGGGAATCGTATGGCTACACCTTC,CASSLGESYGYTF
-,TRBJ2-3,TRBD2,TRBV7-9,TGTGCCAGCAGCGTCGGGACTAGCGGGGGGGCAGATACGCAGTATTTT,CASSVGTSGGADTQYF
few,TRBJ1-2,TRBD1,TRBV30,TGTGCCTGGAATCCCCAGGGGGCAGTGGGCTACACCTTC,CAWNPQGAVGYTF
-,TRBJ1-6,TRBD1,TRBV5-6,TGTGCCAGCAGCCATGGGACAGGGAGCTCCTATAATTCACCCCTCCACTTT,CASSHGTGSSYNSPLHF
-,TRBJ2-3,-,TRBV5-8,TGTGCCAGCAGGCCGACTTCCTTTGGTACGCAGTATTTT,CASRPTSFGTQYF
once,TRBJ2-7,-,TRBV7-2,TGTGCCAGCAGCCCCGGGACTATGGGGGGGGCCTCCTACGAGCAGTACTTC,CASSPGTMGGASYEQYF
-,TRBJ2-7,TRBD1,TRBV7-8,TGTGCCAGCAGCTTATCCTCTGCGGGACAGGGGGCTGGCGAGCAGTACTTC,CASSLSSAGQGAGEQYF
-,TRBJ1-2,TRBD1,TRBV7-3,TGTGCCAGCAGCCCCGCCGGGACAGGGACGGGCTACACCTTC,CASSPAGTGTGYTF
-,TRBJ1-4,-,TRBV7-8,TGTGCCAGCAGCTCCACCCTGGGGGGCCGTAGGGGTAATGAAAAACTGTTTTTT,CASSSTLGGRRGNEKLFF
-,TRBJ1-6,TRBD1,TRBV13,TGTGCCAGCAGCAGTCGGACAGGGCTATCACCCCTCCACTTT,CASSSRTGLSPLHF
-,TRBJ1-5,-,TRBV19,TGTGCCAGTAGCCCCCAACCAGGGTCCGGCCAGCCCCAGCATTTT,CASSPQPGSGQPQHF
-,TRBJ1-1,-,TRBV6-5,TGTGCCAGCACGTCTAGGGCCAAGACTGAAGCTTTCTTT,CASTSRAKTEAFF
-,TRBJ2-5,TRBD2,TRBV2,TGTGCCAGCGGGGGACTAGCGGGGGGAAAGACCCAGTACTTC,CASGGLAGGKTQYF
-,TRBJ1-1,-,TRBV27,TGTGCCAGCAGTTTATCGCGAAGGCTTCAGACTGAAGCTTTCTTT,CASSLSRRLQTEAFF
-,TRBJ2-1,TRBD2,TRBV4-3,TGCGCCAGCAGCCAAATGGCGGACTGGCGGGAGGGTTTCTACAATGAGCAGTTCTTC,CASSQMADWREGFYNEQFF
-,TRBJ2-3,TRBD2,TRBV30,TGTGCCTGGAGTGGGACTAGCGGGAGTAGAAAAGATACGCAGTATTTT,CAWSGTSGSRKDTQYF
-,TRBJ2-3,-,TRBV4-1,TGCGCCAGCAGCCAAGGGCCAGGGGAAAGAGATACGCAGTATTTT,CASSQGPGERDTQYF
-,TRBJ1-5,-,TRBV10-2,TGCGCCAGCAGGGAAGGGGGATCGGGTCAGCCCCAGCATTTT,CASREGGSGQPQHF
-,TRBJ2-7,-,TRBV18,TGTGCCAGCTCACCACCAACAGCGAGCTCCTACGAGCAGTACTTC,CASSPPTASSYEQYF
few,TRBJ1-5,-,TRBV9,TGTGCCAGCAGCGTAAGTCCCCAGGGCGGTCAGCCCCAGCATTTT,CASSVSPQGGQPQHF
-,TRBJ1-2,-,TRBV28,TGTGCCAGCAGCCCGTCATGGTTAGGGGGCTACACCTTC,CASSPSWLGGYTF
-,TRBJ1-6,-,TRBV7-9,TGTGCCAGCAGCTTAACTTATATAAGCTCCTATAATTCACCCCTCCACTTT,CASSLTYISSYNSPLHF
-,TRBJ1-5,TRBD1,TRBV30,TGTGCCTGGGGGACGGCAGGGGGCGTGGGACAGCCCCAGCATTTT,CAWGTAGGVGQPQHF
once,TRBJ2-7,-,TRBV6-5,TGTGCCAGCAGTCCGACAGGTCCCTACGAGCAGTACTTC,CASSPTGPYEQYF
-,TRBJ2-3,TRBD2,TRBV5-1,TGCGCCAGCAGCCAACCCCTAGCGGAGGCAGATACGCAGTATTTT,CASSQPLAEADTQYF
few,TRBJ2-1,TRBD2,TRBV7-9,TGTGCCAGCAGCTTAACGGGAGGTGGCTACAATGAGCAGTTCTTC,CASSLTGGGYNEQFF
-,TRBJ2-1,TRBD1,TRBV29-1,TGCAGCCTTGGACAGGGGCCCATCAATGAGCAGTTCTTC,CSLGQGPINEQFF
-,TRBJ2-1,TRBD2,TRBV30,TGTGCCTGGAGCCGCGAGGGCGGGAGGGATGAGCAGTTCTTC,CAWSREGGRDEQFF
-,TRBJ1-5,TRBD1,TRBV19,TGTGCCAGTAGTCGGGGGACAGGGGCAGGGCAGCCCCAGCATTTT,CASSRGTGAGQPQHF
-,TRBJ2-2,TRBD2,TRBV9,TGTGCCAGCAGCAAATCAGGTAGTAGCGGGATACCCGGGGAGCTGTTTTTT,CASSKSGSSGIPGELFF
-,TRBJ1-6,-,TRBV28,TGTGCCAGCAGTTTATCAGGTGCGGGGGATTCACCCCTCCACTTT,CASSLSGAGDSPLHF
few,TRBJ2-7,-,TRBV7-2,TGTGCCAGCAGCTTAGTTCCGGGGAGGTCATACGAGCAGTACTTC,CASSLVPGRSYEQYF
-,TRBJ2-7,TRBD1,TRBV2,TGTGCCAGCAGGGCAACAGGGGACGACTACGAGCAGTACTTC,CASRATGDDYEQYF
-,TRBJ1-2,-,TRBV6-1,TGTGCCAGCAGTGAATTGGCTAATCCCCTCGGCGGCTACACCTTC,CASSELANPLGGYTF
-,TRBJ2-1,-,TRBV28,TGTGCCAGCAGTGTCCCACCTGGGTCCAATGAGCAGTTCTTC,CASSVPPGSNEQFF
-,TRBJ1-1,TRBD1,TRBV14,TGTGCCAGCAGCCAGCAGGGGGCAACTGAAGCTTTCTTT,CASSQQGATEAFF
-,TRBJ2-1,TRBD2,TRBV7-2,TGTGCCAGCAGCCAGACTAGCGGGAGAGGAAATGAGCAGTTCTTC,CASSQTSGRGNEQFF
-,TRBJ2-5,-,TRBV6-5,TGTGCCAGCAGTCGAGGGACTCAAGAGACCCAGTACTTC,CASSRGTQETQYF
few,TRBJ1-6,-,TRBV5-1,TGCGCCAGCAGCTTGGTGGCCGGTTCGAATTCACCCCTCCACTTT,CASSLVAGSNSPLHF
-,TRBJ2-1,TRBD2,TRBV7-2,TGTGCCAGCAGTTATTTGGTAGCGGGATCCCTCTACAATGAGCAGTTCTTC,CASSYLVAGSLYNEQFF
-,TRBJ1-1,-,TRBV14,TGTGCCAGCAGCCCCTGGGAGGACACTGAAGCTTTCTTT,CASSPWEDTEAFF
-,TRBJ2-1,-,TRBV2,TGTGCCAGCAGCTCCTACCTAGCGTTCGCCTTCAATGAGCAGTTCTTC,CASSSYLAFAFNEQFF